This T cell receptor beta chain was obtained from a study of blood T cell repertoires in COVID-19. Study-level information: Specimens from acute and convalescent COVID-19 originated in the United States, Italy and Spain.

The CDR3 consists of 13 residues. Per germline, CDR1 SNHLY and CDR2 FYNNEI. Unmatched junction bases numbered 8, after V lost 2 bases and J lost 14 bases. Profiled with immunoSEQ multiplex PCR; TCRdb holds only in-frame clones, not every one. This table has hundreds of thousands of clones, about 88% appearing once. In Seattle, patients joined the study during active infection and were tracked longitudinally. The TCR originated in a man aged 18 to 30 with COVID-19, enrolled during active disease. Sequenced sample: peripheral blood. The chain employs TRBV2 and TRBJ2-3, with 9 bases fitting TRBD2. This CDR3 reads CASSELLAGRGYF. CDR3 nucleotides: TGTGCCAGCAGTGAACTACTAGCGGGCAGAGGGTATTTT.